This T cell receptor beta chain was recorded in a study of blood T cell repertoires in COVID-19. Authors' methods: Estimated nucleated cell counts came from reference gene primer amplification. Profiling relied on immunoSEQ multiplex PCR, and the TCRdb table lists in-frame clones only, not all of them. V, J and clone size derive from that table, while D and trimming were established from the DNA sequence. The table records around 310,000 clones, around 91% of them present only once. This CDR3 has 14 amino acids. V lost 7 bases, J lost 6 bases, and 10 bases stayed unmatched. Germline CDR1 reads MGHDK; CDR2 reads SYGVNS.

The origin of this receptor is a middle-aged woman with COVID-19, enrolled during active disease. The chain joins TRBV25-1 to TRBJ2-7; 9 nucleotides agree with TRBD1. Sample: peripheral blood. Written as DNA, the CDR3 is TGTGCCAGCACCCCCCGAGGGACAGGGCTCGAGCAGTACTTC. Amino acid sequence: CASTPRGTGLEQYF.